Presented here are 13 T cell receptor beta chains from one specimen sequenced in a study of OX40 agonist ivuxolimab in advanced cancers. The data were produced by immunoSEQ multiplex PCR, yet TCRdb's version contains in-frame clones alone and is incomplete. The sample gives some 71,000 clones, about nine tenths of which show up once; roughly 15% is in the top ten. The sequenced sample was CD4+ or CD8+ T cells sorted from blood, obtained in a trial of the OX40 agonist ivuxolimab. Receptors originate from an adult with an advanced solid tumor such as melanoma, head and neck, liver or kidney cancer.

Here the CDR3 reads CASSLRGGGFYEQYF. The CDR3 region has the DNA TGTGCCAGCAGTTTACGGGGTGGTGGTTTCTACGAGCAGTACTTC. The chain is built from TRBV28 and TRBJ2-7; D is possibly TRBD2 (5 bases). The CDR3 totals 15 residues. Germline assignment: CDR1 MDHEN and CDR2 SYDVKM. V lost 2 bases, J lost 3 bases, and 14 bases lay in between.

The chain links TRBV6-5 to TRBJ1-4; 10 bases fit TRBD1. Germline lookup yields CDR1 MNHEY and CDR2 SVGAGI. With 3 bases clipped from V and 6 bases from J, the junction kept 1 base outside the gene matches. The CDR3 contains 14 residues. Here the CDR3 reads CASSYGTGDEKLFF. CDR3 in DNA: TGTGCCAGCAGTTATGGGACAGGGGATGAAAAACTGTTTTTT.

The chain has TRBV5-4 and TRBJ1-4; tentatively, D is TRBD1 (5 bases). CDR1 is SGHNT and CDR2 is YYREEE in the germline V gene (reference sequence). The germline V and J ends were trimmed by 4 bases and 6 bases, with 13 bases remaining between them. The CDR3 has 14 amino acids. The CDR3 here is CASSVRDGDEKLFF. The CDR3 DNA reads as TGTGCCAGCAGCGTCCGGGACGGCGATGAAAAACTGTTTTTT. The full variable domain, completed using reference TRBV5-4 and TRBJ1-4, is ETGVTQSPTHLIKTRGQQVTLRCSSQSGHNTVSWYQQALGQGPQFIFQYYREEENGRGNFPPRFSGLQFPNYSSELNVNALELDDSALYLCASSVRDGDEKLFFGSGTQLSVL.

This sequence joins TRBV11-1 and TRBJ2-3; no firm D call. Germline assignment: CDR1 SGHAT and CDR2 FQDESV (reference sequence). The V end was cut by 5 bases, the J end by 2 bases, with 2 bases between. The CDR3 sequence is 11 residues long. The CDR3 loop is CASSATDTQYF. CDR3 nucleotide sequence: TGTGCCAGCAGCGCCACAGATACGCAGTATTTT.

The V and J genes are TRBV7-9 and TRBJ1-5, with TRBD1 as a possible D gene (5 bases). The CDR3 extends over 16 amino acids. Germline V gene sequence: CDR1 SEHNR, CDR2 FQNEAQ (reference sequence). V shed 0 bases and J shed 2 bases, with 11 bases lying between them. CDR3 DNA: TGTGCCAGCAGCTTAGCGGGGGAGGTTGGCAATCAGCCCCAGCATTTT. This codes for CASSLAGEVGNQPQHF.

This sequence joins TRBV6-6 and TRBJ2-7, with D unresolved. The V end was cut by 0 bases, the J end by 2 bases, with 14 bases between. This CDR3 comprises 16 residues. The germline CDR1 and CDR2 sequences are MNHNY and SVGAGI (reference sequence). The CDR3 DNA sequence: TGTGCCAGCAGTTACTCTGAACTCGACTCGCCCTACGAGCAGTACTTC. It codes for CASSYSELDSPYEQYF.

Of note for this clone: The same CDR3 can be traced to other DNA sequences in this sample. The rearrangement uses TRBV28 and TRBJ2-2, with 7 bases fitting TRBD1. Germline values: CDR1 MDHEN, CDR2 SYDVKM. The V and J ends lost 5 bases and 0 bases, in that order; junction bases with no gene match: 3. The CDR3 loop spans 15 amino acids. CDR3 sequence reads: CASSPGTANTGELFF. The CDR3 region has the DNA TGTGCCAGCAGTCCCGGGACAGCGAACACCGGGGAGCTGTTTTTT.

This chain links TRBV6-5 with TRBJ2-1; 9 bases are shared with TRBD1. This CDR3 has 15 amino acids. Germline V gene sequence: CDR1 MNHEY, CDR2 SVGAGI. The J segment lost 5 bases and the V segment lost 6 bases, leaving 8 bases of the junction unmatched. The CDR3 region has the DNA TGTGCCAGCAGAACTAACAGGGGGCCAAACAATGAGCAGTTCTTC. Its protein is CASRTNRGPNNEQFF.

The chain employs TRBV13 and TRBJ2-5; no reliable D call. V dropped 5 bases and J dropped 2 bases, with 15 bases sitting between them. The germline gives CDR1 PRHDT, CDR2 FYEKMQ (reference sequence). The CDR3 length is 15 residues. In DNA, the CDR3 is TGTGCCAGCAGCCACTCGACGGAAGGACAAGAGACCCAGTACTTC. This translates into CASSHSTEGQETQYF.

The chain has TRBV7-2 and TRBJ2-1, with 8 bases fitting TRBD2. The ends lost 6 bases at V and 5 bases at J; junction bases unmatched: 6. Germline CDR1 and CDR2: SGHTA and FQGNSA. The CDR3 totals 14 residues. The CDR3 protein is CASSPGGPHNEQFF. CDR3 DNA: TGTGCCAGCAGTCCGGGAGGGCCCCACAATGAGCAGTTCTTC.

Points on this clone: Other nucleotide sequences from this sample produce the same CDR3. CDR3 amino acids: CASSLVFGAYEQYF. In nucleotides, the CDR3 is TGTGCCAGCAGCTTGGTTTTCGGGGCCTACGAGCAGTACTTC. The chain uses TRBV5-6 and TRBJ2-7; D perhaps matches TRBD2 (5 bases). The CDR3 has 14 amino acids. Trimming left V 0 bases short and J 2 bases short, with 9 bases between. Looked up from germline, CDR1 is SGHDT and CDR2 is YYEEEE.

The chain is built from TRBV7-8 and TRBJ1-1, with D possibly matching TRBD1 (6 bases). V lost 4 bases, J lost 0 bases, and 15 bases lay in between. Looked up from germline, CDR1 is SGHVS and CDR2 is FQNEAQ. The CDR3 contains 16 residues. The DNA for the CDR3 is TGTGCCAGCAGCTCTCGCCAAGGGGGTATGAACACTGAAGCTTTCTTT. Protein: CASSSRQGGMNTEAFF.

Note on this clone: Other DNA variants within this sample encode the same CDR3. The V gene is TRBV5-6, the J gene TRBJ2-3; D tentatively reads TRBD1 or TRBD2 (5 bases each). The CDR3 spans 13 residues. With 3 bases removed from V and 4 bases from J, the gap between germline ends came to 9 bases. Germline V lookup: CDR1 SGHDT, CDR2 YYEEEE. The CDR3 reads CASSYGTADTQYF. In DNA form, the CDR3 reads TGTGCCAGCAGCTATGGGACGGCAGATACGCAGTATTTT. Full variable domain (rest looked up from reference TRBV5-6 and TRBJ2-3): DAGVTQSPTHLIKTRGQQVTLRCSPKSGHDTVSWYQQALGQGPQFIFQYYEEEERQRGNFPDRFSGHQFPNYSSELNVNALLLGDSALYLCASSYGTADTQYFGPGTRLTVL.